This T cell receptor (beta chain) is drawn from a study of long-term antiretroviral therapy in people with HIV. The CDR3 is 15 amino acids. Germline V lookup: CDR1 KGHSH, CDR2 LQKENI. V trimming: 3 bases; J trimming: 4 bases; junction bases outside the gene matches: 5. This clone was counted a few times. Sequencing used immunoSEQ v3.0 at survey level. Using immunoSEQ multiplex PCR, the repertoire was profiled, and TCRdb retains in-frame clones only, with some absent. The sample has about 21,000 clones; approximately 88% are singletons. The clonotype comes from a man aged 18 to 35 with HIV. The chain uses TRBV18 and TRBJ1-4, with TRBD1 identical over 7 bases. The sequenced sample was unsorted PBMCs, obtained 2.1 years after starting antiretroviral therapy. CDR3 in DNA: TGTGCCAGCTCACCGGGGACAGAACGTAATGAAAAACTGTTTTTT. It encodes CASSPGTERNEKLFF.